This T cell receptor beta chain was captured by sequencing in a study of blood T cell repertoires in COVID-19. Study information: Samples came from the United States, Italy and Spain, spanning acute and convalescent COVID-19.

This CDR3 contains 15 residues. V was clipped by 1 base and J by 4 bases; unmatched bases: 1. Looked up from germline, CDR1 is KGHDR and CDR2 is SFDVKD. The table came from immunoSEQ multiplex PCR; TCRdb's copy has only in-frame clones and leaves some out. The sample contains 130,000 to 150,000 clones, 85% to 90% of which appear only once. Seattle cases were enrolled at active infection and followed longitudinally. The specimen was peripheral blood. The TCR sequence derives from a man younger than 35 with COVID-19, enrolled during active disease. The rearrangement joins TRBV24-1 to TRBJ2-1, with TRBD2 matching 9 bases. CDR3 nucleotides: TGTGCCACCAGTGATTTCCTAGCGGGGTACAATGAGCAGTTCTTC. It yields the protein CATSDFLAGYNEQFF.